Shown below are 28 T cell receptor beta chains from a single sample sequenced in a study of regulatory T cells in long-lasting Graves disease. Combining iRepertoire HTBI primers with Arm-PCR of CDR3 regions, the authors built TCR beta libraries. One entry per CDR3 protein, called by TCRdb with MiXCR from the multiplex PCR reads. The data hold approximately 400,000 distinct CDR3 sequences, with about a quarter observed a single time. Time point: persistent/refractory GD, antithyroid drugs over 5 years with positive TRAb. Making the TCR library involved RNA that had been extracted from PBMCs. The source material was peripheral blood mononuclear cells (PBMCs), sampled when the disease was refractory, from a patient treated with antithyroid drugs. The receptors stem from a female donor with Graves disease.

The table lists this clonotype with many counts. This chain joins TRBV2 and TRBJ2-5, with a weak D call TRBD1 (6 bases). Deletions cut 7 bases from V and 3 bases from J, with 15 bases between. Germline assignment: CDR1 SNHLY and CDR2 FYNNEI. This CDR3 has 14 amino acids. The CDR3 spells CASKTGHSKETQYF. Here the CDR3 DNA reads TGTGCCAGCAAGACAGGACACAGTAAAGAGACCCAGTACTTC.

This chain connects TRBV5-1 to TRBJ1-2, with D tentatively TRBD1 (5 bases). Looked up from germline, CDR1 is SGHRS and CDR2 is YFSETQ. The length of the CDR3 is 13 residues. Trimming cost V 5 bases and J 4 bases, with 12 bases left between them. The CDR3 reads CASSPDGAYGYTF. CDR3 coding DNA: TGCGCCAGCAGTCCGGACGGGGCCTATGGCTACACCTTC.

This clonotype was seen a handful of times. The chain has TRBV24-1 and TRBJ1-5, with D hard to call. Germline CDR1 KGHDR, CDR2 SFDVKD. This CDR3 has 12 residues. The V end was cut by 4 bases, the J end by 4 bases, with 4 bases between. CDR3 DNA: TGTGCCACCAGTGACAATAATCAGCCCCAGCATTTT. This gives the protein CATSDNNQPQHF.

In the case of this clonotype: No conserved phenylalanine or tryptophan is present at the end of the CDR3, so a read error is the likely explanation. V usage is TRBV5-1 and J usage is TRBJ1-2; 8 bases line up with TRBD1. Trimming took 4 bases from V and 6 from J; bases not matched to a gene: 8. CDR1 is SGHRS, CDR2 YFSETQ, per germline. The CDR3 has 14 residues. The CDR3: CASSPEPTGDGYTL. DNA for the CDR3: TGCGCCAGCAGCCCTGAACCGACAGGGGATGGCTACACCCTC.

This clonotype has only a few counts. The J gene is TRBJ2-2, the V gene TRBV14; the D gene is possibly TRBD2 (5 bases). V lost 0 bases and J lost 8, with 13 bases in between. Germline-derived CDR1 and CDR2 are SGHDN and FVKESK. There are 15 residues in the CDR3. CDR3 residues: CASSQERPRGGELFF. Written as DNA, the CDR3 is TGTGCCAGCAGCCAAGAACGCCCGCGAGGGGGGGAGCTGTTTTTT.

This clonotype was detected only once. This chain uses TRBV5-1 with TRBJ2-3; D tentatively fits TRBD1 or TRBD2 (5 bases each). Trimming stripped 0 bases from V and 5 bases from J, with 16 bases between. This CDR3 is built from 16 residues. Germline CDR1 is SGHRS and CDR2 is YFSETQ. In DNA form, the CDR3 reads TGCGCCAGCAGCTTGGGCCTCCAGAGGGGCCTAGATACGCAGTATTTT. This translates into CASSLGLQRGLDTQYF.

The genes are TRBV5-1 and TRBJ1-1, with D unresolved. CDR1 SGHRS and CDR2 YFSETQ come from the germline V gene. The CDR3 has 16 residues. The germline V and J ends were trimmed by 0 bases and 5 bases, with 17 bases remaining between them. This CDR3 reads CASSLDTPLSGTEAFF. CDR3 bases: TGCGCCAGCAGCTTGGATACACCCCTTAGCGGGACTGAAGCTTTCTTT.

This clonotype was counted ten times or more. V and J are TRBV29-1 and TRBJ1-4, with TRBD1 as a possible D gene (6 bases). The CDR3 consists of 12 residues. The V end lost 7 bases, the J end lost 3 bases, and 9 bases lay between the germline ends. The V gene's germline CDR1 is SQVTM and CDR2 ANQGSEA. The CDR3 sequence: CSARGANEKLFF. The CDR3, as DNA: TGCAGCGCAAGGGGGGCTAATGAAAAACTGTTTTTT. The whole variable domain, remainder taken from reference TRBV29-1 and TRBJ1-4, is SAVISQKPSRDICQRGTSLTIQCQVDSQVTMMFWYRQQPGQSLTLIATANQGSEATYESGFVIDKFPISRPNLTFSTLTVSNMSPEDSSIYLCSARGANEKLFFGSGTQLSVL.

The chain couples TRBV20-1 to TRBJ1-4, with TRBD1 identical over 7 bases. V gave up 6 bases and J gave up 6 bases; unmatched junction bases: 7. From germline, CDR1 is DFQATT and CDR2 SNEGSKA (reference sequence). The CDR3 is 13 residues long. Here the CDR3 DNA reads TGCAGTGCAACCAGGGGGAAGTATGAAAAACTGTTTTTT. Its protein product is CSATRGKYEKLFF.

This chain connects TRBV29-1 to TRBJ2-7, with a possible D match to TRBD2 (5 bases). The V end lost 7 bases, the J end lost 3 bases, and 22 bases lay between the germline ends. The CDR3 sequence is 15 residues long. Germline CDR1 reads SQVTM; CDR2 reads ANQGSEA. This CDR3 is CSAEGAAEVNYEQYF. The CDR3, as DNA: TGCAGCGCTGAGGGAGCGGCCGAAGTTAACTACGAGCAGTACTTC.

The chain uses TRBV3-1 and TRBJ2-7; perhaps TRBD2 as D (5 bases). V dropped 4 bases and J dropped 4 bases, with 17 bases sitting between them. This CDR3 contains 15 residues. Germline V lookup: CDR1 LGHDT, CDR2 YNNKEL (reference sequence). Written as DNA, the CDR3 is TGTGCCAGCAGCCCAGGACGAGGGATTGCATACGAGCAGTACTTC. This encodes CASSPGRGIAYEQYF.

This chain joins TRBV27 and TRBJ1-4; D might be TRBD1 (5 bases). Trimming cost V 5 bases and J 7 bases, with 14 bases left between them. The V gene's germline CDR1 is MNHEY and CDR2 SMNVEV (reference sequence). The CDR3 spans 14 residues. CDR3 loop: CASSSSGLVEKLFF. The CDR3 nucleotides read TGTGCCAGCAGTAGTTCGGGGCTCGTTGAAAAACTGTTTTTT.

The V gene is TRBV7-9, the J gene TRBJ2-5, with 8 bases lining up with TRBD1. This CDR3 has 16 residues. Unmatched junction bases numbered 12, after V lost 5 bases and J lost 4 bases. The germline CDR1 and CDR2 sequences are SEHNR and FQNEAQ (reference sequence). CDR3 loop: CASSKTGQVQLETQYF. In DNA, the CDR3 is TGTGCCAGCAGCAAAACGGGACAGGTGCAATTAGAGACCCAGTACTTC.

This clonotype was found many times. The chain has TRBV10-3 and TRBJ1-1, with 7 bases aligning to TRBD1. V dropped 4 bases and J dropped 5; count of bases not matched to a gene: 13. There are 16 residues in the CDR3. Germline V gives CDR1 ENHRY, CDR2 SYGVKD. CDR3 bases: TGTGCCATCAGTGGATTACAGACAGGGTTGAGAACTGAAGCTTTCTTT. Protein: CAISGLQTGLRTEAFF.

Ten or more counts support this clonotype. The chain has TRBV28 and TRBJ1-1; D remains unclear. Germline CDR1 and CDR2: MDHEN and SYDVKM. Trimming took off 6 bases at V and 5 bases at J, with 10 bases between the two ends. The CDR3 has 12 residues. For the CDR3, the DNA is TGTGCCAGCAGAAGGGCGGGTACTGAAGCTTTCTTT. This codes for CASRRAGTEAFF.

This clonotype showed up just a few times. The chain carries TRBV29-1 and TRBJ1-2, with 8 bases that match TRBD1. The germline CDR1 and CDR2 sequences are SQVTM and ANQGSEA. This CDR3 has 15 residues. The CDR3: CGQNRTGIFNYGYTF. CDR3 bases: TGCGGACAAAATAGGACAGGGATCTTTAACTATGGCTACACCTTC.

This clonotype was seen a single time. V is TRBV18 and J is TRBJ1-6; the match to TRBD1 covers 10 bases. With V trimmed by 2 bases and J by 10 bases, 11 bases remained unmatched. The germline CDR1 and CDR2 sequences are KGHSH and LQKENI. The CDR3 has 17 amino acids. CDR3 in DNA: TGTGCCAGCTCACCATCCACCAGGACAGGGGGGAAATCACCCCTCCACTTT. This translates into CASSPSTRTGGKSPLHF.

This clonotype was observed at least ten times. Sequence at one end of the junction differs from germline and may be a read error. The chain joins TRBV29-1 to TRBJ2-5, with D tentatively TRBD1 (6 bases). This CDR3 comprises 14 residues. The germline CDR1 and CDR2 sequences are SQVTM and ANQGSEA. The CDR3 DNA reads TGCAGCGTAGAAGGACAGAGGAAACAAGAGACCCAGTACTTC. Translation: CSVEGQRKQETQYF.

The chain couples TRBV7-2 to TRBJ1-3; the match to TRBD1 covers 8 bases. Germline CDR1 and CDR2: SGHTA and FQGNSA. CDR3 length: 17 amino acids. J lost 0 bases, V lost 5 bases, and 9 bases had no gene match. DNA for the CDR3: TGTGCCAGCAGCCTCCGGACAGGGTTGAGCTCTGGAAACACCATATATTTT. Its protein product is CASSLRTGLSSGNTIYF.

This clonotype was counted ten times or more. The genes are TRBV28 and TRBJ2-5; 7 bases agree with TRBD2. Germline V gene sequence: CDR1 MDHEN, CDR2 SYDVKM. This CDR3 has 15 amino acids. The trim removed 5 bases at V and 6 bases at J, leaving 12 bases unmatched. CDR3 coding DNA: TGTGCCAGCAGTACCTCGGGCGGGAGAGAAAAGACCCAGTACTTC. It codes for CASSTSGGREKTQYF.

This clonotype was detected a few times. In DNA, the CDR3 is TGCAGCGTTGGCTATGGTATTAGCTCCTACGAGCAGTACTTC. Residues: CSVGYGISSYEQYF. This sequence joins TRBV29-1 and TRBJ2-7; D call uncertain. V lost 4 bases and J lost 0, with 13 bases in between. In germline, CDR1 is SQVTM, CDR2 ANQGSEA. The CDR3 is 14 residues long.

With regard to this clonotype: The junction departs from germline at one end; a sequencing error may be responsible. The J gene is TRBJ2-2, the V gene TRBV2; D unresolved. This CDR3 is 16 amino acids long. In germline, CDR1 is SNHLY, CDR2 FYNNEI. In DNA form, the CDR3 reads TGTACCAGCAGCTTAGAGAGACACCTTGCAACCGGGGAGCTGTTTTTT. Amino acids: CTSSLERHLATGELFF. Supplemented by reference TRBV2 and TRBJ2-2, the full variable domain reads EPEVTQTPSHQVTQMGQEVILRCVPISNHLYFYWYRQILGQKVEFLVSFYNNEISEKSEIFDDQFSVERPDGSNFTLKIRSTKLEDSAMYFCTSSLERHLATGELFFGEGSRLTVL.

Turning to this clonotype: This may arise from a read error, as a much more abundant clone is one base away. CDR3 coding DNA: TGTGCCAGCAGTGAGCTAGTGGGTAAAGAGACCCAGTACTTC. This gives the protein CASSELVGKETQYF. This chain joins TRBV6-1 and TRBJ2-5, with unresolved D. The V end was cut by 3 bases, the J end by 3 bases, with 11 bases between. This CDR3 is 14 amino acids long. From germline, CDR1 is MNHNS and CDR2 SASEGT.

The rearrangement uses TRBV11-2 and TRBJ2-4; 14 bases are a match to TRBD2. Germline CDR1 and CDR2: SGHAT and FQNNGV. The CDR3 is 18 residues long. V lost 1 base to trimming and J lost 7 bases; unmatched junction nucleotides: 9. The CDR3 loop reads CASSLVSGTSGSWNIQYF. The CDR3 DNA reads TGTGCCAGCAGCTTAGTTTCCGGGACTAGCGGGAGTTGGAACATTCAGTACTTC.

The rearrangement joins TRBV7-9 to TRBJ1-2; 9 nucleotides line up with TRBD1. The V segment lost 5 bases and the J segment 8 bases; nucleotides outside the gene matches: 3. CDR1 and CDR2 (germline): SEHNR, FQNEAQ (reference sequence). This CDR3 region has 12 residues. CDR3 bases: TGTGCCAGCAGCGGAGACAGGGGGGGCTACACCTTC. It encodes CASSGDRGGYTF.

At least ten counts were recorded for this clonotype. The rearrangement links TRBV12-3 or TRBV12-4 to TRBJ1-2, with 11 bases identical to TRBD1. V dropped 6 bases and J dropped 6; count of bases not matched to a gene: 6. The CDR3 is 14 amino acids. CDR3 sequence: CASSGTGGRDGYTF. The CDR3 nucleotides read TGTGCCAGCAGCGGGACAGGGGGACGCGATGGCTACACCTTC.

The J gene is TRBJ1-5, the V gene TRBV24-1, with a tentative D call TRBD1 (6 bases). CDR3 length: 14 residues. The ends were cut back, 2 bases at V and 5 bases at J, with 9 bases in the middle. Germline loops: CDR1 KGHDR, CDR2 SFDVKD. The CDR3 DNA reads as TGTGCCACCAGTGATTACAGGGACGATCAGCCCCAGCATTTT. The encoded protein is CATSDYRDDQPQHF.

This clonotype was seen many times. The chain has TRBV5-5 and TRBJ1-6; 9 bases are a match to TRBD1. The J segment lost 9 bases and the V segment lost 5 bases, leaving 9 bases of the junction unmatched. The CDR3 has 15 residues. Looked up from germline, CDR1 is SGHKS and CDR2 is YYEKEE (reference sequence). The CDR3 region has the DNA TGTGCCAGCAGTCCGCCTGGGACAGGGCTTTCACCCCTCCACTTT. Its translation is CASSPPGTGLSPLHF.